This T cell receptor beta chain appears in the sequencing data of a study of blood T cell repertoires in COVID-19. In its sample, this clone was seen once. Source study methods: Amplifying reference gene primers gave estimates of nucleated cell counts. TCRdb's table, derived via immunoSEQ multiplex PCR, lists solely in-frame clones and lacks some. The V and J calls and clone size come from that table; D and trimming were worked out from the DNA. The sample lists roughly 55,000 clones, around four fifths occurring once. Material for sequencing was peripheral blood. This sequence originates from an older woman with acute or convalescent COVID-19.

CDR3 coding DNA: TGTGCCAGCAGCCCCCGCCAGGGGCGGCCCCCTGAAGCTTTCTTT. Protein product: CASSPRQGRPPEAFF. The chain uses TRBV9 and TRBJ1-1, with a possible D match to TRBD1 (6 bases). V shed 4 bases and J shed 6 bases, with 19 bases lying between them. CDR3 length: 15 residues. CDR1 is SGDLS and CDR2 is YYNGEE in the germline V gene.